This T cell receptor (beta chain) was retrieved from a study of cytomegalovirus exposure and HLA in healthy donors. Clones were read by immunoSEQ multiplex PCR, and TCRdb kept only the in-frame ones, dropping some. Altogether 160,000 or so clones are present, roughly nine tenths being singletons, with the ten largest covering less than 3%. This TCR derives from a young man in good health and CMV-seropositive. Sequenced: PBMCs.

The chain's CDR3 is CASSLSPGWEQYF. CDR3 DNA sequence: TGTGCCAGCAGCTTATCCCCAGGGTGGGAGCAGTACTTC. This sequence joins TRBV7-3 and TRBJ2-7; a possible D gene is TRBD1 (5 bases). The CDR3 spans 13 residues. The V end lost 2 bases, the J end lost 7 bases, and 12 bases lay between the germline ends. CDR1 and CDR2 (germline): SGHTA, FQGTGA.